This T cell receptor (beta chain) was retrieved from a study of T cell responses to AZD1222 COVID-19 vaccine. Trimming cost V 5 bases and J 3 bases; bases outside gene matches: 2. Germline assignment: CDR1 LNHDA and CDR2 SQIVND (reference sequence). The CDR3 runs to 14 residues. The protocol was immunoSEQ multiplex PCR, while the TCRdb copy is restricted to in-frame clones and leaves out a portion. The sample records some 150,000 clones, approximately 94% being singletons. The chain combines TRBV19 with TRBJ1-2, with 11 bases aligning to TRBD1. The input for sequencing was peripheral blood, taken on day 0 of AZD1222 vaccination. The clonotype originates from an adult in good health. DNA of the CDR3: TGTGCCAGTAGTCGGGACAGGGGGTACTATGGCTACACCTTC. It translates to CASSRDRGYYGYTF.